This TCR beta chain comes out of a study of blood T cell repertoires in COVID-19. About the study: Sources were T cells, B-cell-depleted T cells, or PBMCs; the material itself was cDNA or gDNA.

Per the germline V gene, CDR1 is KGHSH and CDR2 is LQKENI. The trim removed 5 bases at V and 5 bases at J, leaving 7 bases unmatched. This CDR3 is built from 14 residues. Per the authors' pipeline: Reference gene primer amplification gave nucleated cell count estimates. Data came from immunoSEQ multiplex PCR; TCRdb stores just in-frame clones and leaves some out. V and J calls and clone size are as listed in that table; D and trimming were resolved from the DNA. The sample holds about 65,000 clones, about 88% seen once. The rearrangement uses TRBV18 and TRBJ1-2, with 8 bases that match TRBD1. This receptor was obtained from a man in his fifties or sixties with acute or convalescent COVID-19. Sequenced input: peripheral blood. The CDR3 spells CASSKQGVLYGYTF. The CDR3, as DNA: TGTGCCAGCTCAAAACAGGGGGTCCTTTATGGCTACACCTTC.